The 27 T cell receptor beta chains in this list originate from one sample, sequenced in a study of shared clonotypes between healthy human individuals. Sequencing was performed with immunoSEQ multiplex PCR; in TCRdb, only in-frame clones are kept and a portion is missing. The data show some 740,000 clones, around 92% seen once. Selected positively for CCR7 and CD45RO-negative, naive CD8 cells excluded terminally differentiated effector memory CD45RA+ cells. Sequenced input: naive CD8+ T cells sorted from blood. Receptors were obtained from a man between 25 and 39 years old in good health.

CDR3 in amino acids: CASSPRPSYEQYF. Here the CDR3 DNA reads TGTGCCAGCTCACCCCGACCGAGTTACGAGCAGTACTTC. J is TRBJ2-7 and V is TRBV6-1; D call uncertain. Per germline, CDR1 MNHNS and CDR2 SASEGT. CDR3 size: 13 residues. V was pared by 8 bases and J by 4 bases, with 15 bases between.

The chain employs TRBV6-1 and TRBJ2-7, with D hard to call. The germline gives CDR1 MNHNS, CDR2 SASEGT. Trimming pared 9 bases from V and 3 bases from J, leaving 12 bases between. This CDR3 region has 12 residues. In DNA, the CDR3 is TGTGCCAGTAGGCGAAGCCTCTACGAGCAGTACTTC. Its protein is CASRRSLYEQYF.

The chain couples TRBV4-1 to TRBJ2-5, with D uncertain. Germline CDR1 reads MGHRA; CDR2 reads YSYEKL. This CDR3 comprises 13 residues. Trimming took off 1 base at V and 1 base at J, with 4 bases between the two ends. The CDR3 here is CASSQVIQETQYF. In nucleotides, the CDR3 is TGCGCCAGCAGCCAAGTAATCCAAGAGACCCAGTACTTC.

The genes are TRBV14 and TRBJ2-5; tentatively, D is TRBD1 (5 bases). The J call may be wrong; the DNA end is better matched by TRBJ2-7. This CDR3 is 12 amino acids long. CDR1 is SGHDN, CDR2 FVKESK, per germline. CDR3 in amino acids: CASSPQGYEQYF. Here the CDR3 DNA reads TGTGCCAGCAGCCCCCAGGGCTACGAGCAGTACTTC.

The chain has TRBV13 and TRBJ2-3; 7 nucleotides line up with TRBD2. CDR3 length equals 12 residues. Germline-derived CDR1 and CDR2 are PRHDT and FYEKMQ (reference sequence). The V segment lost 5 bases and the J segment 6 bases; nucleotides outside the gene matches: 2. In DNA, the CDR3 is TGTGCCAGCAGCCATAGCGGGGATACGCAGTATTTT. Translation gives CASSHSGDTQYF.

The gene calls are TRBV5-1 and TRBJ2-7; 8 bases align to TRBD1. This CDR3 is built from 15 residues. After removal of 0 bases from V and 4 bases from J, the junction contained 6 bases not matched to a gene. Looked up from germline, CDR1 is SGHRS and CDR2 is YFSETQ. The CDR3 is CASSLGTGMGYEQYF. DNA of the CDR3: TGCGCCAGCAGCTTGGGGACAGGGATGGGGTACGAGCAGTACTTC.

A single count supports this clone. The gene calls are TRBV10-2 and TRBJ2-7; TRBD1 is a possible D gene (6 bases). The CDR3 length is 16 residues. Germline CDR1 reads WSHSY; CDR2 reads SAAADI. Trimming left V 3 bases short and J 11 bases short, with 26 bases between. CDR3 protein: CASSDEGPGVIFVEYF. The CDR3 nucleotides read TGCGCCAGCAGTGACGAGGGTCCAGGGGTGATATTCGTAGAGTACTTC.

The chain joins TRBV7-9 to TRBJ2-1, with 7 bases matching TRBD1. The CDR3 loop spans 17 amino acids. Germline CDR1 is SEHNR and CDR2 is FQNEAQ (reference sequence). Trimming cost V 4 bases and J 2 bases; bases outside gene matches: 11. In DNA, the CDR3 is TGTGCCAGCAGCTCTCCGCCCCGGGACAGAGCCTACAATGAGCAGTTCTTC. Encoded protein: CASSSPPRDRAYNEQFF.

V usage is TRBV25-1 and J usage is TRBJ1-1; D perhaps matches TRBD1 (5 bases). The germline V and J ends were trimmed by 2 bases and 1 base, with 11 bases remaining between them. CDR3 length equals 15 residues. Germline values: CDR1 MGHDK, CDR2 SYGVNS. CDR3 amino acids: CASSEGWGRNTEAFF. CDR3 coding DNA: TGTGCCAGCAGTGAAGGCTGGGGCCGGAACACTGAAGCTTTCTTT. Full variable domain (outside the CDR3, taken from reference TRBV25-1 and TRBJ1-1): EADIYQTPRYLVIGTGKKITLECSQTMGHDKMYWYQQDPGMELHLIHYSYGVNSTEKGDLSSESTVSRIRTEHFPLTLESARPSHTSQYLCASSEGWGRNTEAFFGQGTRLTVV.

This chain connects TRBV7-8 to TRBJ2-1, with 9 bases identical to TRBD2. V lost 1 base to trimming and J lost 10 bases; unmatched junction nucleotides: 14. The CDR3 is 17 amino acids. Germline loops: CDR1 SGHVS, CDR2 FQNEAQ. The CDR3 sequence: CASSLVTRTTSGPEQFF. The CDR3 nucleotides read TGTGCCAGCAGCTTAGTAACGAGGACTACTAGCGGGCCGGAGCAGTTCTTC.

Regarding this clone: At one of its ends the junction is not consistent with the germline gene, which may arise from a read error. The same CDR3 arises from other DNA sequences in this sample as well. This chain links TRBV29-1 with TRBJ1-1; D unresolved. Germline CDR1 is SQVTM and CDR2 is ANQGSEA. This CDR3 has 12 amino acids. The CDR3 here is CSVVWMNTEAFF. The CDR3 DNA is TGCAGCGTTGTCTGGATGAACACTGAAGCCTTCTTT.

The sample holds one count of this clone. V and J are TRBV5-8 and TRBJ2-2; the D is unclear. Germline CDR1 reads SGHTS; CDR2 reads YDEGEE. The CDR3 has 13 amino acids. The V end lost 1 base, the J end lost 6 bases, and 7 bases lay between the germline ends. CDR3 region: CASSLFKAGELFF. In nucleotides, the CDR3 is TGTGCCAGCAGCTTGTTTAAGGCCGGGGAGCTGTTTTTT.

V is TRBV7-9 and J is TRBJ2-7; D unclear. Trimming removed 5 bases at V and 4 bases at J, with 9 bases between. The CDR3 runs 12 residues. Germline CDR1 is SEHNR and CDR2 is FQNEAQ (reference sequence). The CDR3 sequence: CASSTSSYEQYF. The CDR3 DNA is TGTGCCAGCAGCACCTCCTCTTACGAGCAGTACTTC.

This chain uses TRBV27 with TRBJ2-1, with 11 bases fitting TRBD2. The germline V gene encodes CDR1 MNHEY and CDR2 SMNVEV (reference sequence). CDR3 length equals 15 residues. V dropped 3 bases and J dropped 5; count of bases not matched to a gene: 3. In DNA form, the CDR3 reads TGTGCCAGCAGTTTTTTAGCGGGAGGGAACAATGAGCAGTTCTTC. Translation gives CASSFLAGGNNEQFF.

The rearrangement links TRBV5-1 to TRBJ1-3; 7 positions match TRBD1. Germline CDR1 SGHRS, CDR2 YFSETQ. This CDR3 is built from 15 residues. Trimming took 4 bases from V and 0 from J; bases not matched to a gene: 4. Here the CDR3 reads CASSTGDDSGNTIYF. CDR3 DNA: TGCGCCAGCAGCACAGGGGACGACTCTGGAAACACCATATATTTT.

In its sample, this clone was seen once. The genes are TRBV28 and TRBJ2-2; 9 positions match TRBD2. Germline V gene data show CDR1 as MDHEN and CDR2 as SYDVKM. With 8 bases clipped from V and 7 bases from J, the junction kept 11 bases outside the gene matches. The CDR3 has 15 residues. This chain's CDR3 is CASESPFSGSGELFF. The CDR3 DNA sequence: TGTGCCAGCGAGAGTCCATTTAGCGGGAGCGGGGAGCTGTTTTTT.

The rearrangement uses TRBV10-2 and TRBJ2-2; D may be TRBD1 or TRBD2 (5 bases each). This CDR3 comprises 15 residues. The germline CDR1 and CDR2 sequences are WSHSY and SAAADI. The ends were cut back, 10 bases at V and 1 base at J, with 16 bases in the middle. The CDR3 loop reads CATTRDPENTGELFF. CDR3 sequence (DNA): TGCGCCACTACCCGGGACCCAGAGAACACCGGGGAGCTGTTTTTT.

The chain uses TRBV19 and TRBJ2-2; unclear D gene. CDR3 length equals 16 residues. Germline CDR1 reads LNHDA; CDR2 reads SQIVND (reference sequence). The germline V and J ends were trimmed by 3 bases and 0 bases, with 11 bases remaining between them. The CDR3 is CASSIYVAANTGELFF. As DNA, the CDR3 is TGTGCCAGTAGTATTTATGTCGCCGCGAACACCGGGGAGCTGTTTTTT.

V gene TRBV7-9 combines with J gene TRBJ2-7; a possible D gene is TRBD1 (5 bases). Germline-derived CDR1 and CDR2 are SEHNR and FQNEAQ (reference sequence). V lost 3 bases to trimming and J lost 0 bases, with 9 bases between them. The CDR3 is 14 residues long. The DNA for the CDR3 is TGTGCCAGCAGCTTGCAGGACAACTCCTACGAGCAGTACTTC. It specifies CASSLQDNSYEQYF. Full variable domain (remainder filled in from reference TRBV7-9 and TRBJ2-7): DTGVSQNPRHKITKRGQNVTFRCDPISEHNRLYWYRQTLGQGPEFLTYFQNEAQLEKSRLLSDRFSAERPKGSFSTLEIQRTEQGDSAMYLCASSLQDNSYEQYFGPGTRLTVT.

Here the CDR3 reads CASSLFPGANTGELFF. CDR3 nucleotides: TGTGCCAGCAGTTTATTCCCGGGAGCGAACACCGGGGAGCTGTTTTTT. The chain employs TRBV27 and TRBJ2-2; a weak D match, TRBD2 (6 bases). The ends were cut back, 1 base at V and 0 bases at J, with 9 bases in the middle. CDR1 is MNHEY and CDR2 is SMNVEV in the germline V gene (reference sequence). The CDR3 extends over 16 amino acids.

The chain uses TRBV6-6 and TRBJ2-1; 8 nucleotides align to TRBD2. V lost 5 bases to trimming and J lost 10 bases; unmatched junction nucleotides: 13. This CDR3 is built from 15 residues. Germline V gives CDR1 MNHNY, CDR2 SVGAGI (reference sequence). This chain's CDR3 is CASSQTSGLSWEQFF. DNA for the CDR3: TGTGCCAGCAGTCAAACTAGCGGACTCTCATGGGAGCAGTTCTTC.

This clone has a single count. The rearrangement joins TRBV10-3 to TRBJ1-3; 7 bases match TRBD1. V lost 6 bases, J lost 0 bases, and 17 bases stayed unmatched. The CDR3 is 19 amino acids. CDR1 is ENHRY, CDR2 SYGVKD, per germline. The CDR3 reads CAISETGYKFISSGNTIYF. CDR3 bases: TGTGCCATCAGCGAGACAGGGTACAAATTCATTAGCTCTGGAAACACCATATATTTT.

The rearrangement uses TRBV5-5 and TRBJ2-1; TRBD2 matches at 12 bases. The CDR3 consists of 17 residues. With V trimmed by 1 base and J by 6 bases, 8 bases remained unmatched. Germline CDR1 is SGHKS and CDR2 is YYEKEE (reference sequence). CDR3 sequence: CASSLWLAGGPGNEQFF. CDR3 DNA sequence: TGTGCCAGCAGCTTGTGGCTAGCGGGAGGGCCTGGCAATGAGCAGTTCTTC.

This sequence joins TRBV11-1 and TRBJ2-3, with no clear D. V was shortened by 6 bases and J by 4 bases, with 11 bases between the two germline ends. CDR1 and CDR2 (germline): SGHAT, FQDESV (reference sequence). The CDR3 consists of 13 residues. CDR3 DNA: TGTGCCAGCAGACCTAACATGGCAGATACGCAGTATTTT. Protein: CASRPNMADTQYF.

The rearrangement links TRBV7-9 to TRBJ2-1, with TRBD2 identical over 10 bases. This CDR3 is built from 15 residues. Germline CDR1 and CDR2: SEHNR and FQNEAQ (reference sequence). The V segment lost 3 bases and the J segment 8 bases; nucleotides outside the gene matches: 7. The CDR3 reads CASSFFSGREDEQFF. The CDR3 DNA follows: TGTGCCAGCAGCTTTTTCAGCGGGAGGGAGGATGAGCAGTTCTTC.

The rearrangement links TRBV11-3 to TRBJ2-1; D is unresolved. V gave up 5 bases and J gave up 0 bases, with 8 bases separating them. This CDR3 has 14 amino acids. Germline V gives CDR1 SGHNT, CDR2 YENEEA. CDR3 DNA sequence: TGTGCCAGCAGCCTTTCGTACTCCTACAATGAGCAGTTCTTC. Its translation is CASSLSYSYNEQFF.

The genes are TRBV27 and TRBJ2-7; 7 nucleotides match TRBD2. The CDR3 sequence is 14 residues long. Trimming cost V 7 bases and J 4 bases; bases outside gene matches: 10. Germline CDR1 and CDR2: MNHEY and SMNVEV (reference sequence). DNA for the CDR3: TGTGCCAGCAAGATGGGAGGGCCGCGTTACGAGCAGTACTTC. It specifies CASKMGGPRYEQYF.